This entry features one T cell receptor beta chain sequence. Together with a sample-barcoded 5' primer, a J-beta primer mix was included in a second PCR lasting about 7 to 12 cycles. TCRdb itself ran the 5' RACE reads through MiXCR, one entry per CDR3 protein. Here the sample spans about 1.1 million distinct CDR3 sequences, under 40% being singletons. The data stem from a study of blood T cells in healthy people across ages. The V end was cut by 3 bases, the J end by 3 bases, with 11 bases between. CDR3 length equals 15 residues. Germline-derived CDR1 and CDR2 are MDHEN and SYDVKM. The chain combines TRBV28 with TRBJ2-2; D may be TRBD2 (6 bases). This TCR came from a man aged 18 to 29 in good health. Sequencing used blood. CDR3 sequence (DNA): TGTGCCAGCAGTTTCGCGTCGGGGGACACCGGGGAGCTGTTTTTT. Residues: CASSFASGDTGELFF.